These T cell receptor beta chains were read from a single sample in a study of cytomegalovirus exposure and HLA in healthy donors. Method: immunoSEQ multiplex PCR; TCRdb's copy keeps in-frame clones and lacks some. The sample carries 63,000 or so clones, roughly 67% recorded once. The sequencing input was PBMCs. The source is a man in his forties or fifties in good health and CMV-seronegative. The CDR3 runs from the conserved cysteine through the conserved F or W. D genes are given only for firm matches. For some rows the clone size is stated as once, few or many, or as a class when expanded; others skip it.

D gene	V gene	CDR3 length	clone size	J gene	CDR3 protein	CDR3 DNA
TRBD1	TRBV4-2	14	NA	TRBJ2-7	CASSQETGTYEQYF	TGTGCCAGCAGCCAAGAGACAGGGACCTACGAGCAGTACTTC
TRBD2	TRBV29-1	16	once	TRBJ2-3	CSSRGGSGGSADTQYF	TGCAGCTCCCGAGGGGGGTCGGGAGGGAGCGCAGATACGCAGTATTTT
TRBD1	TRBV4-1	15	few	TRBJ1-4	CASSHPQGKDEKLFF	TGCGCCAGCAGCCACCCACAGGGGAAAGATGAAAAACTGTTTTTT
TRBD1	TRBV7-9	11	NA	TRBJ1-1	CASNDRAQAFF	TGTGCCAGCAATGACAGGGCACAAGCTTTCTTT
NA	TRBV9	15	NA	TRBJ2-5	CASSAGTQEGETQYF	TGTGCCAGCAGCGCGGGGACCCAGGAGGGGGAGACCCAGTACTTC
TRBD1	TRBV10-3	12	NA	TRBJ2-5	CANHRGLETQYF	TGTGCCAACCACAGGGGGCTGGAGACCCAGTACTTC
TRBD1	TRBV10-3	14	NA	TRBJ2-7	CAIRQQGFLYEQYF	TGTGCCATCAGACAACAGGGGTTTCTCTACGAGCAGTACTTC
NA	TRBV6-1	15	few	TRBJ2-7	CASRPGPGQFYEQYF	TGTGCCAGCAGACCAGGACCGGGACAATTCTACGAGCAGTACTTC
TRBD1	TRBV4-1	14	NA	TRBJ1-1	CASSQGASGGLAFF	TGCGCCAGCAGCCAAGGGGCGTCAGGGGGCCTGGCTTTCTTT
NA	TRBV4-1	13	NA	TRBJ1-2	CASSQGEGHGYTF	TGCGCCAGCAGCCAAGGGGAGGGTCATGGCTACACCTTC
NA	TRBV7-2	16	NA	TRBJ1-4	CASSSFAAATNEKLFF	TGTGCCAGCAGCTCGTTTGCGGCCGCAACTAATGAAAAACTGTTTTTT
TRBD2	TRBV27	13	NA	TRBJ2-3	CATSSGLTDTQYF	TGTGCCACCTCTAGCGGGCTGACAGATACGCAGTATTTT
NA	TRBV5-1	14	NA	TRBJ2-1	CASSLIGWEDEQFF	TGCGCCAGCAGCTTGATCGGATGGGAGGATGAGCAGTTCTTC
NA	TRBV4-1	14	NA	TRBJ2-7	CASSQGSQGYEQYF	TGCGCCAGCAGCCAAGGATCCCAGGGCTACGAGCAGTACTTC
TRBD1	TRBV6-4	15	few	TRBJ1-5	CASSDQTGGGQPQHF	TGTGCCAGCAGTGATCAGACAGGGGGAGGTCAGCCCCAGCATTTT
NA	TRBV7-2	13	NA	TRBJ1-6	CASSSTPGTPLHF	TGTGCCAGCAGTTCGACTCCGGGGACACCCCTCCACTTT
NA	TRBV30	14	few	TRBJ1-4	CAWDRAATNEKLFF	TGTGCCTGGGATCGAGCTGCAACTAATGAAAAACTGTTTTTT
NA	TRBV6-5	15	NA	TRBJ1-2	CASSYIVGGGYGYTF	TGTGCCAGCAGTTACATAGTGGGGGGTGGCTATGGCTACACCTTC
TRBD1	TRBV6-1	16	NA	TRBJ2-6	CASSGTQGAGANVLTF	TGTGCCAGCAGTGGGACACAGGGGGCCGGGGCCAACGTCCTGACTTTC
NA	TRBV30	13	NA	TRBJ1-1	CAWGWLMNTEAFF	TGTGCCTGGGGCTGGCTGATGAACACTGAAGCTTTCTTT
NA	TRBV6-5	13	NA	TRBJ1-1	CAGSGLTGLEAFF	TGTGCCGGCAGTGGTCTAACAGGGCTCGAAGCTTTCTTT
NA	TRBV4-1	18	NA	TRBJ2-7	CASSHRVGETIRSYEQYF	TGCGCCAGCAGCCATAGGGTAGGGGAAACAATTCGCTCCTACGAGCAGTACTTC
TRBD1	TRBV30	13	NA	TRBJ1-5	CAWSGQGNQPQHF	TGTGCCTGGAGTGGACAGGGGAATCAGCCCCAGCATTTT
TRBD1	TRBV27	14	NA	TRBJ1-3	CASSPWTGMDTIYF	TGTGCCAGCAGTCCCTGGACAGGGATGGACACCATATATTTT
NA	TRBV15	15	NA	TRBJ2-2	CATRRGTTNTGELFF	TGTGCCACCCGCCGGGGAACTACGAACACCGGGGAGCTGTTTTTT
NA	TRBV7-3	14	NA	TRBJ1-5	CASSLGGPGQPQHF	TGTGCCAGCAGCTTAGGGGGCCCGGGTCAGCCCCAGCATTTT
NA	TRBV2	13	once	TRBJ2-1	CASSENESGEQFF	TGTGCCAGCAGTGAGAACGAGTCGGGTGAGCAGTTCTTC
TRBD2	TRBV2	19	many	TRBJ2-7	CASSDPGGGSRRSSYEQYF	TGTGCCAGCAGTGATCCTGGCGGGGGGTCCCGGAGGAGCTCCTACGAGCAGTACTTC
NA	TRBV6-5	13	NA	TRBJ1-2	CASSYPQGPAQIF	TGTGCCAGCAGTTACCCCCAGGGTCCGGCCCAAATATTC
TRBD1	TRBV10-3	13	NA	TRBJ1-5	CAVGSGGGQPQHF	TGTGCCGTGGGGTCAGGGGGCGGTCAGCCCCAGCATTTT
NA	TRBV25-1	11	few	TRBJ1-2	CASRTTGGYTF	TGTGCCAGCAGAACCACCGGTGGCTACACCTTC
NA	TRBV4-1	18	NA	TRBJ2-2	CASSQGDPRQANTRELFF	TGCGCCAGCAGCCAAGGTGACCCCCGACAGGCGAACACCAGGGAGCTGTTTTTT
NA	TRBV7-8	16	NA	TRBJ2-5	CATKYGQGGPGETQYF	TGTGCCACAAAGTATGGTCAGGGGGGCCCGGGAGAGACCCAGTACTTC
TRBD1	TRBV19	14	once	TRBJ1-6	CASSMFGTDPPLHF	TGTGCCAGTAGTATGTTCGGGACAGATCCACCCCTCCACTTT
TRBD2	TRBV11-2	16	NA	TRBJ2-3	CASSLMAGGYGDTQYF	TGTGCCAGCAGCTTAATGGCGGGGGGGTATGGAGATACGCAGTATTTT
NA	TRBV9	14	few	TRBJ2-7	CASSVVRLTYEQYF	TGTGCCAGCAGCGTAGTCCGACTTACCTACGAGCAGTACTTC
NA	TRBV5-1	15	NA	TRBJ2-7	CASRLAREATYEQYF	TGCGCCAGCAGACTAGCCAGGGAAGCCACCTACGAGCAGTACTTC
NA	TRBV4-1	14	NA	TRBJ1-2	CASSRGSANYGYTF	TGCGCCAGCAGCCGCGGCAGTGCAAACTATGGCTACACCTTC
NA	TRBV7-6	16	NA	TRBJ2-7	CASSLYPTGISYEQYF	TGTGCCAGCAGCTTATACCCGACAGGAATATCCTACGAGCAGTACTTC
TRBD1	TRBV9	14	NA	TRBJ1-1	CASSVGAGGPQAFF	TGTGCCAGCAGCGTAGGGGCAGGGGGCCCCCAAGCTTTCTTT
NA	TRBV5-4	14	NA	TRBJ2-1	CASSIAVTYNEQFF	TGTGCCAGCAGCATAGCGGTAACCTACAATGAGCAGTTCTTC
TRBD1	TRBV7-3	14	NA	TRBJ2-2	CASSPGTAGMELFF	TGTGCCAGCAGCCCTGGGACAGCCGGGATGGAGCTGTTTTTT